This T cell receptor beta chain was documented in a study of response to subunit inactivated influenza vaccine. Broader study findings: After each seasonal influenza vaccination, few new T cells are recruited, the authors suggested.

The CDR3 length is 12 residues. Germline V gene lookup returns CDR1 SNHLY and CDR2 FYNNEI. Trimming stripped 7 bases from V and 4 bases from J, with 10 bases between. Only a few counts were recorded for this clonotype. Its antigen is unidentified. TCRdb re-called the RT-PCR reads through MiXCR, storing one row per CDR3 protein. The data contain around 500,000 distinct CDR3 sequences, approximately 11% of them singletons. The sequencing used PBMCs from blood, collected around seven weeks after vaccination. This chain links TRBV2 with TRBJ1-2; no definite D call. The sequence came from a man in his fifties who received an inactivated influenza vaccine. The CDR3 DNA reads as TGTGCCAGCATTTTTGGGCTCTATGGCTACACCTTC. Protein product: CASIFGLYGYTF. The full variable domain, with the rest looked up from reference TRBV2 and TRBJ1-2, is EPEVTQTPSHQVTQMGQEVILRCVPISNHLYFYWYRQILGQKVEFLVSFYNNEISEKSEIFDDQFSVERPDGSNFTLKIRSTKLEDSAMYFCASIFGLYGYTFGSGTRLTVV.